This T cell receptor beta chain was captured by sequencing in a study of blood T cell repertoires in COVID-19. Study details: T cells, B-cell-depleted T cells, or PBMCs provided the cDNA or gDNA that served as material.

This clone has more than one count but fewer than ten. CDR3 length: 15 residues. The V and J ends lost 4 bases and 8 bases, in that order; junction bases with no gene match: 7. The V gene's germline CDR1 is SGDLS and CDR2 YYNGEE. As processed by the authors: The assay estimated nucleated cells by amplifying reference gene primers. TCRdb's table, derived via immunoSEQ multiplex PCR, lists solely in-frame clones and lacks some. V, J and clone size are those of that table, while D and trimming were read from the DNA. The sample consists of 80,000 to 95,000 clones, 86% of them appearing once. Sequencing was performed on peripheral blood. The chain uses TRBV9 and TRBJ2-2; 11 bases align to TRBD1. The sequence was obtained from a man in his fifties or sixties with active or convalescent COVID-19. CDR3 sequence (DNA): TGTGCCAGCAGCCCAGGACAGGGGGCGAGTGGGGAGCTGTTTTTT. Its translation: CASSPGQGASGELFF.